This T cell receptor beta chain was captured by sequencing in a study of hypomethylating agent response in myelodysplastic syndrome. Study-wide background: Complete response or hematologic improvement counted as response; others were non-responders.

Profiled with immunoSEQ multiplex PCR; TCRdb holds only in-frame clones, not every one. In the table there are approximately 6,100 clones, over 65% of which are singletons. Trimming pared 6 bases from V and 3 bases from J, leaving 18 bases between. The CDR3 has 15 residues. Germline loops: CDR1 SGHAT, CDR2 FQNNGV. In this sample, this clone turned up once. The receptor was isolated from a human donor with myelodysplastic syndrome. The rearrangement links TRBV11-2 to TRBJ2-7; D is perhaps TRBD2 (6 bases). The starting material was bone marrow, obtained before or after starting hypomethylating agent treatment for myelodysplastic syndrome (not recorded which). The CDR3 protein is CASRLSSPGLYEQYF. The CDR3 DNA is TGTGCCAGCAGACTGTCCTCCCCGGGACTCTACGAGCAGTACTTC.